These 16 T cell receptor beta chains came from one sample sequenced in a study of CD8+ T cells in alopecia areata. Extraction and reverse transcription of RNA yielded cDNA as the sequencing template. Produced via immunoSEQ multiplex PCR; TCRdb's table is partial and in-frame only. Counted here are over 200,000 clones, about 53% occurring once; the ten biggest clones make up roughly 0.47%. The sequencing used CD4+ T cells sorted from blood, collected at week 0. These receptors were obtained from a human donor with alopecia areata.

This clone was counted between two and nine times. The chain combines TRBV29-1 with TRBJ2-3; a possible D gene is TRBD1 (5 bases). CDR1 and CDR2 from the germline V gene are SQVTM and ANQGSEA. V shed 3 bases and J shed 2 bases, with 6 bases lying between them. CDR3 length: 12 amino acids. CDR3 amino acids: CSVDRATDTQYF. The DNA for the CDR3 is TGCAGCGTTGACAGGGCCACAGATACGCAGTATTTT.

The CDR3 is CSVVATSYNEQFF. As DNA, the CDR3 is TGCAGCGTTGTGGCCACCTCCTACAATGAGCAGTTCTTC. The rearrangement links TRBV29-1 to TRBJ2-1; D gene uncertain. Per germline, CDR1 SQVTM and CDR2 ANQGSEA. Trimming shortened V by 4 bases and J by 0 bases, and 7 bases separated the two germline ends. The CDR3 has 13 amino acids.

A few counts support this clone. This sample also contains other DNA sequences that code for the same CDR3. The chain joins TRBV27 to TRBJ2-3; TRBD1 might be the D (7 bases). Trimming left V 3 bases short and J 3 bases short, with 10 bases between. Germline V gives CDR1 MNHEY, CDR2 SMNVEV (reference sequence). This CDR3 spans 14 amino acids. CDR3 nucleotide sequence: TGTGCCAGCAGTTTGCAGGGGGGTACAGATACGCAGTATTTT. It is translated as CASSLQGGTDTQYF.

This clone occurred once. V and J are TRBV30 and TRBJ2-6; D perhaps matches TRBD1 (5 bases). Per the germline V gene, CDR1 is GTSNPN and CDR2 is SVGIG (reference sequence). This CDR3 spans 19 amino acids. The V and J ends lost 3 bases and 0 bases respectively, with 21 bases between them. The CDR3 sequence is CAWSQPTANTISGANVLTF. In DNA, the CDR3 is TGTGCCTGGAGCCAACCGACAGCGAACACGATCTCTGGGGCCAACGTCCTGACTTTC.

In its sample, this clone was seen a few times. The chain couples TRBV11-2 to TRBJ1-2, with D tentatively TRBD1 (5 bases). Germline V gene data show CDR1 as SGHAT and CDR2 as FQNNGV. V dropped 6 bases and J dropped 7 bases, with 15 bases sitting between them. This CDR3 is 13 amino acids long. CDR3 protein: CASSSPRAPGYTF. The DNA for the CDR3 is TGTGCCAGCAGTTCCCCCAGGGCGCCTGGCTACACCTTC.

This chain connects TRBV7-2 to TRBJ2-3; perhaps TRBD1 as D (7 bases). Germline CDR1 SGHTA, CDR2 FQGNSA. Trimming left V 5 bases short and J 6 bases short, with 12 bases between. CDR3 length equals 13 residues. DNA of the CDR3: TGTGCCAGCAGCCGGGCAGGGGGGGATACGCAGTATTTT. Protein sequence: CASSRAGGDTQYF.

This clone was recorded only once. The chain carries TRBV19 and TRBJ2-7; D possibly corresponds to TRBD1 (6 bases). CDR1 and CDR2 from the germline V gene are LNHDA and SQIVND (reference sequence). The CDR3 sequence is 15 residues long. Trimming took off 4 bases at V and 2 bases at J, with 15 bases between the two ends. The CDR3 sequence is CASSTLTGAAYEQYF. The CDR3 DNA reads TGTGCCAGTAGTACCTTGACAGGCGCAGCCTACGAGCAGTACTTC.

The rearrangement uses TRBV29-1 and TRBJ1-1; D unclear. This CDR3 is 13 amino acids long. V lost 6 bases, J lost 2 bases, and 13 bases lay in between. Germline V gene lookup returns CDR1 SQVTM and CDR2 ANQGSEA. The CDR3 is CSVRTEVNTEAFF. Here the CDR3 DNA reads TGCAGCGTCAGGACGGAAGTAAACACTGAAGCTTTCTTT.

As concerns this clone: A single base separates this from a much larger clone, so it may be a read error. V gene TRBV9 combines with J gene TRBJ2-3; no firm D call. This CDR3 has 12 residues. Germline CDR1 is SGDLS and CDR2 is YYNGEE. Deletions cut 4 bases from V and 2 bases from J, with 5 bases between. Here the CDR3 reads CASSLNTDTQYF. CDR3 nucleotides: TGTGCCAGCAGCTTGAACACAGATACGCAGTATTTT.

This clone turned up a few times. The junction shows a germline mismatch at one end, possibly a read error. The V and J genes are TRBV7-9 and TRBJ2-1; 9 bases are a match to TRBD2. The germline V gene encodes CDR1 SEHNR and CDR2 FQNEAQ (reference sequence). This CDR3 spans 14 amino acids. CDR3 loop: CASSLAGNYNEQFF. The CDR3 coding sequence is TGTGCCAGCAGCCTAGCGGGGAACTACAATGAGCAGTTCTTC.

The chain employs TRBV19 and TRBJ1-2; D is perhaps TRBD1 (5 bases). The V gene's germline CDR1 is LNHDA and CDR2 SQIVND (reference sequence). The V end was cut by 3 bases, the J end by 0 bases, with 11 bases between. This CDR3 spans 15 amino acids. The CDR3 DNA reads TGTGCCAGTAGTATGGAAGGGGCGTCTAACTATGGCTACACCTTC. Its translation is CASSMEGASNYGYTF.

The CDR3 bases are TGTGCCACCAGCGCCTTTAACCTAAACTATGGCTACACCTTC. Translating it yields CATSAFNLNYGYTF. The J gene is TRBJ1-2, the V gene TRBV15; D is ambiguous. Trimming removed 5 bases from V and 2 bases from J, with 12 bases in between. The CDR3 runs 14 residues. From germline, CDR1 is LNHNV and CDR2 YYDKDF (reference sequence).

The V gene is TRBV27, the J gene TRBJ2-3, with TRBD1 matching over 7 bases. The trim removed 6 bases at V and 3 bases at J, leaving 9 bases unmatched. Germline values: CDR1 MNHEY, CDR2 SMNVEV (reference sequence). The CDR3 is made up of 15 amino acids. The CDR3 sequence: CASSSGQVGTDTQYF. As DNA, the CDR3 is TGTGCCAGCAGCTCCGGACAGGTTGGGACAGATACGCAGTATTTT.

The chain joins TRBV20-1 to TRBJ2-5; D gene uncertain. The V gene lost 3 bases and the J gene lost 4 bases, with 6 bases spanning the gap. The germline V gene has CDR1 DFQATT and CDR2 SNEGSKA (reference sequence). The CDR3 totals 11 residues. As DNA, the CDR3 is TGCAGTGCTAGTCGGCGAGAGACCCAGTACTTC. Protein sequence: CSASRRETQYF.

As DNA, the CDR3 is TGTGCTAGTGGTCGGGGGCTAGCGGGAGGCAACCAAGAGACCCAGTACTTC. It codes for CASGRGLAGGNQETQYF. This chain connects TRBV12-5 to TRBJ2-5, with 11 nucleotides matching TRBD2. Trimming cost V 5 bases and J 0 bases; bases outside gene matches: 8. Germline V CDR1 and CDR2: LGHNT, FRNRAP. This CDR3 contains 17 residues.

The V gene is TRBV9, the J gene TRBJ2-7; 11 nucleotides match TRBD1. Germline V gives CDR1 SGDLS, CDR2 YYNGEE. The V segment lost 0 bases and the J segment 4 bases; nucleotides outside the gene matches: 0. The CDR3 is 14 residues long. In DNA form, the CDR3 reads TGTGCCAGCAGCGTAGGGGACAGGGGGTACGAGCAGTACTTC. Its protein is CASSVGDRGYEQYF.